At least ten counts were recorded for the clone carrying this T cell receptor (beta chain). Its antigen is as yet unknown. TCRdb reanalysed the 5' RACE reads using MiXCR and keeps one entry per CDR3 protein. The data hold about 240,000 distinct CDR3 sequences, with roughly a tenth observed a single time. This CDR3 has 13 amino acids. Trimming took 3 bases from V and 5 from J; bases not matched to a gene: 3. CDR1 and CDR2 from the germline V gene are GTSNPN and SVGIG (reference sequence). The sample belongs to a study of identical twins. Study results and limitations: Modelling underestimated the level of out-of-frame TCR alpha sharing observed in monozygotic twins. Within cord blood, abundant beta clonotypes carried fewer insertions, but memory repertoires showed no such trend.

The clonotype originates from a man in his fifties in good health. This chain joins TRBV30 and TRBJ2-5; 10 nucleotides align to TRBD2. Sequences were obtained from memory T cells sorted from blood. The CDR3 coding sequence is TGTGCCTGGAGCGGACTAGCGGCGGAGACCCAGTACTTC. Protein sequence: CAWSGLAAETQYF.